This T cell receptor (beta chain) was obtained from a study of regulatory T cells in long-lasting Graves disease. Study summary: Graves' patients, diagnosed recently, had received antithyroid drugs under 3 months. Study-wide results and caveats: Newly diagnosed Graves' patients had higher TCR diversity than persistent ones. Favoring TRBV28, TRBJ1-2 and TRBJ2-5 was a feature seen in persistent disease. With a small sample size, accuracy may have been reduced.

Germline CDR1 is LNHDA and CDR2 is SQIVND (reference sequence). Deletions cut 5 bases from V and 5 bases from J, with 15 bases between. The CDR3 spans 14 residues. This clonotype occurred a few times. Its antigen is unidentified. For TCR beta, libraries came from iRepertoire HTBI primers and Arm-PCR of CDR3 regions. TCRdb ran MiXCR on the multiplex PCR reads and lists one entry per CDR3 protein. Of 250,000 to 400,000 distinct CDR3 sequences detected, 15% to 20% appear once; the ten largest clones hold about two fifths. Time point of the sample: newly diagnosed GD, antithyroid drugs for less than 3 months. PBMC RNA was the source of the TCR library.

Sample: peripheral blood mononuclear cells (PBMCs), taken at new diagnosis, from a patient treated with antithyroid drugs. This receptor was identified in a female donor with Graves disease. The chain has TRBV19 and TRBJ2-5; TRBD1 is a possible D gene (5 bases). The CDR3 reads CASSPTDRWETQYF. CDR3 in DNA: TGTGCCAGTAGTCCCACCGACAGATGGGAGACCCAGTACTTC.